The next 10 T cell receptor beta chains were all read from a single sample in a study of blood T cells in healthy people across ages. The authors ran a second PCR of about 7 to 12 cycles using a sample-barcoded 5' primer and a J-beta primer mix. A single record per CDR3 protein comes from TCRdb applying MiXCR to the 5' RACE reads. The table shows 1.5 million to 2 million distinct CDR3 sequences, with roughly 30% occurring only once. Sequenced material: blood. The receptors were gathered from a woman aged 30 to 39 in good health.

This clonotype was picked up a small number of times. The chain uses TRBV28 and TRBJ2-3; a possible D gene is TRBD2 (5 bases). CDR1 and CDR2 from the germline V gene are MDHEN and SYDVKM. Trimming took off 5 bases at V and 6 bases at J, with 18 bases between the two ends. CDR3 length: 15 residues. CDR3 residues: CASSRGAIAEDTQYF. As DNA, the CDR3 is TGTGCCAGCAGTCGGGGAGCGATAGCAGAGGATACGCAGTATTTT.

This clonotype was seen a handful of times. The rearrangement links TRBV6-5 to TRBJ2-7, with 10 bases lining up with TRBD2. This CDR3 has 14 amino acids. V gave up 6 bases and J gave up 6 bases; unmatched junction bases: 8. Germline CDR1 is MNHEY and CDR2 is SVGAGI. The CDR3 protein is CASSSRLAGAEQYF. As DNA, the CDR3 is TGTGCCAGCAGCTCCAGGCTAGCGGGAGCCGAGCAGTACTTC.

This chain uses TRBV4-1 with TRBJ2-3; 8 bases map to TRBD1. The CDR3 has 15 residues. Losses at the gene ends were 5 bases for V and 8 bases for J; bases not matched to a gene: 12. Per germline, CDR1 MGHRA and CDR2 YSYEKL. The CDR3 sequence is CASSIIQGVGGTQYF. CDR3 coding DNA: TGCGCCAGCAGCATCATACAGGGGGTTGGCGGTACGCAGTATTTT.

The chain employs TRBV5-5 and TRBJ2-1; 7 positions match TRBD1. The CDR3 totals 16 residues. V shed 6 bases, J shed 1 base, and the junction held 10 bases outside the gene matches. Germline V gene sequence: CDR1 SGHKS, CDR2 YYEKEE (reference sequence). DNA of the CDR3: TGTGCCAGCAACTCAAACAGGGGCGAGTCCTACAATGAGCAGTTCTTC. As protein: CASNSNRGESYNEQFF.

The chain has TRBV15 and TRBJ2-3; the D is unclear. The CDR3 covers 15 residues. Germline V gives CDR1 LNHNV, CDR2 YYDKDF (reference sequence). The ends were cut back, 4 bases at V and 2 bases at J, with 13 bases in the middle. CDR3 protein: CATSTFVLNTDTQYF. The CDR3 nucleotides are TGTGCCACCAGCACTTTTGTACTTAACACAGATACGCAGTATTTT.

Worth noting for this clonotype: One end of the junction does not line up with germline, which may come from a read error. This sequence joins TRBV15 and TRBJ1-1; D gene uncertain. The CDR3 has 11 residues. Germline lookup yields CDR1 LNHNV and CDR2 YYDKDF (reference sequence). The chain's CDR3 is CAPSHEGAAFF. Written as DNA, the CDR3 is TGTGCCCCCAGCCACGAGGGTGCAGCTTTCTTT.

Ten or more counts support this clonotype. The chain couples TRBV11-2 to TRBJ2-1, with D perhaps assigned TRBD1 or TRBD2 (5 bases each). V gave up 1 base and J gave up 7 bases, with 14 bases separating them. The CDR3 is 15 residues long. The germline CDR1 and CDR2 sequences are SGHAT and FQNNGV. The CDR3 loop reads CASSLVGLAGNEQFF. The CDR3 DNA follows: TGTGCCAGCAGCTTAGTGGGGCTAGCAGGTAATGAGCAGTTCTTC.

The chain couples TRBV7-2 to TRBJ1-4; D gene ambiguous. The CDR3 sequence is 13 residues long. Per the germline V gene, CDR1 is SGHTA and CDR2 is FQGNSA. V lost 1 base and J lost 7, with 7 bases in between. The CDR3 reads CASSLGSVEKLFF. The CDR3 DNA reads TGTGCCAGCAGCTTAGGCTCTGTTGAAAAACTGTTTTTT.

The V call is TRBV7-6, the J call TRBJ2-3; D not certain. CDR3 length equals 15 residues. V was shortened by 0 bases and J by 2 bases, with 9 bases between the two germline ends. CDR1 and CDR2 (germline): SGHVS, FNYEAQ. CDR3 DNA: TGTGCCAGCAGCTTAGCACAGACCTACACAGATACGCAGTATTTT. It translates to CASSLAQTYTDTQYF.

This clonotype appeared a few times. The gene calls are TRBV7-8 and TRBJ2-7; the match to TRBD2 covers 8 bases. The trim removed 1 base at V and 3 bases at J, leaving 8 bases unmatched. Germline loops: CDR1 SGHVS, CDR2 FQNEAQ. This CDR3 comprises 16 residues. CDR3 bases: TGTGCCAGCAGCTTAGGCGGCGGGAGGAGTTACTACGAGCAGTACTTC. As protein: CASSLGGGRSYYEQYF.